The next 14 T cell receptor beta chains were all read from a single sample in a study of blood T cells in healthy people across ages. Through a sample-barcoded 5' primer and a J-beta primer mix, a second PCR was run for roughly 7 to 11 cycles. MiXCR, run by TCRdb on the 5' RACE reads, gives a single entry per CDR3 protein. The sample includes around 1,900,000 distinct CDR3 sequences, around 42% of them seen just once. Sequencing was done on a sample of blood. The source is a human donor in good health.

In its sample, this clonotype was seen a few times. The gene calls are TRBV27 and TRBJ2-1, with a possible D match to TRBD1 (5 bases). CDR1 and CDR2 from the germline V gene are MNHEY and SMNVEV (reference sequence). Trimming stripped 7 bases from V and 0 bases from J, with 13 bases between. The CDR3 is 15 amino acids. CDR3: CASNPRVPSYNEQFF. Written as DNA, the CDR3 is TGTGCCAGCAACCCCAGGGTTCCCTCCTACAATGAGCAGTTCTTC.

Comment on this clonotype: One junction end disagrees with the germline gene, perhaps due to a read error. CDR3 sequence: CASSPGQGMVHEQDF. The CDR3 bases are TGTGCCAGCTCACCAGGGCAGGGTATGGTCCACGAGCAGGACTTC. The V gene is TRBV18, the J gene TRBJ2-5; perhaps TRBD1 as D (5 bases). The CDR3 runs to 15 residues. Germline loops: CDR1 KGHSH, CDR2 LQKENI.

The chain combines TRBV3-1 with TRBJ1-2; D is undetermined. CDR1 and CDR2 from the germline V gene are LGHDT and YNNKEL (reference sequence). The CDR3 loop spans 13 amino acids. The V end was cut by 2 bases, the J end by 7 bases, with 11 bases between. The CDR3 DNA is TGTGCCAGCAGCCAAACTGCACAGACTGGCTACACCTTC. Translated: CASSQTAQTGYTF.

The CDR3 DNA is TGTGCCAGCAGGCCCGTGGGCACTGAAGCTTTCTTT. Translating it yields CASRPVGTEAFF. This chain links TRBV6-2 or TRBV6-3 with TRBJ1-1; the D is unclear. CDR1 is MNHEY, CDR2 SVGEGT, per germline. V lost 6 bases, J lost 4 bases, and 9 bases lay in between. The CDR3 is made up of 12 amino acids.

The chain couples TRBV29-1 to TRBJ2-3; the match to TRBD2 covers 7 bases. The J segment lost 2 bases and the V segment lost 4 bases, leaving 9 bases of the junction unmatched. The CDR3 length is 15 residues. Germline CDR1 and CDR2: SQVTM and ANQGSEA. CDR3: CSVVEGRANTDTQYF. The CDR3 nucleotides read TGCAGCGTTGTAGAGGGGAGGGCGAACACAGATACGCAGTATTTT.

The V gene is TRBV20-1, the J gene TRBJ1-4; 9 bases align to TRBD1. The germline CDR1 and CDR2 sequences are DFQATT and SNEGSKA (reference sequence). J was trimmed by 7 bases and V by 5 bases; bases with no gene match: 11. The CDR3 covers 15 residues. The CDR3 sequence: CSAAFAGTGTEKLFF. The CDR3 DNA reads TGCAGTGCTGCATTCGCCGGGACAGGGACTGAAAAACTGTTTTTT.

This clonotype occurred a few times. The V and J genes are TRBV10-3 and TRBJ1-1; possible D gene TRBD1, 5 bases. The CDR3 extends over 12 amino acids. V lost 3 bases and J lost 10, with 12 bases in between. Germline loops: CDR1 ENHRY, CDR2 SYGVKD. The CDR3 here is CAISDNSQGAFF. The CDR3 DNA follows: TGTGCCATCAGTGACAACAGCCAGGGAGCTTTCTTT.

This chain uses TRBV20-1 with TRBJ2-3; D unclear. Germline CDR1 DFQATT, CDR2 SNEGSKA (reference sequence). With 1 base removed from V and 2 bases from J, the gap between germline ends came to 13 bases. The CDR3 has 15 amino acids. CDR3: CSARGPRRSTDTQYF. In nucleotides, the CDR3 is TGCAGTGCTAGAGGACCACGGCGGTCCACAGATACGCAGTATTTT.

The V call is TRBV12-3 or TRBV12-4, the J call TRBJ2-7; D not certain. V lost 6 bases, J lost 0 bases, and 15 bases lay in between. CDR3 size: 15 residues. The CDR3 DNA reads TGTGCCAGCAGCACACCTTCGCAAAGCTCCTACGAGCAGTACTTC. Amino acids: CASSTPSQSSYEQYF.

This clonotype was observed a handful of times. V gene TRBV20-1 combines with J gene TRBJ2-7; possibly TRBD1 for D (6 bases). The CDR3 has 15 residues. Germline V CDR1 and CDR2: DFQATT, SNEGSKA (reference sequence). V was clipped by 0 bases and J by 2 bases, with 14 bases between them. This CDR3 is CSARDQGLSPYEQYF. CDR3 coding DNA: TGCAGTGCTAGAGACCAGGGGTTAAGTCCCTACGAGCAGTACTTC.

Regarding this clonotype: A read error may account for a junction end that differs from germline. The rearrangement joins TRBV18 to TRBJ2-3, with D possibly TRBD2 on 6 matching bases. CDR1 KGHSH and CDR2 LQKENI come from the germline V gene. The CDR3 is made up of 14 amino acids. In DNA form, the CDR3 reads TGTGCCAGCTCACCTCTGGGAGGTGGAGATACGCGGTATTTT. Translation: CASSPLGGGDTRYF.

This clonotype was picked up a small number of times. The chain carries TRBV2 and TRBJ1-6; D is unresolved. Looked up from germline, CDR1 is SNHLY and CDR2 is FYNNEI. V lost 6 bases to trimming and J lost 2 bases, with 11 bases between them. This CDR3 region has 15 residues. The CDR3 DNA reads TGTGCCAGCAGGACCGACGGCACCTATAATTCACCCCTCCACTTT. Translation gives CASRTDGTYNSPLHF.

Many counts were recorded for this clonotype. A read error may produce the germline difference seen at one junction end. V gene TRBV4-1 combines with J gene TRBJ2-1, with D unclear. Germline V gene lookup returns CDR1 MGHRA and CDR2 YSYEKL. The CDR3 has 14 amino acids. CDR3 nucleotides: TGTGCCAGCAGTCCCCGGGCTTCCTACAATGAGCAGTTCTTC. Residues: CASSPRASYNEQFF.

This clonotype was counted many times. This sequence joins TRBV29-1 and TRBJ2-4, with 7 nucleotides matching TRBD1. V lost 8 bases, J lost 6 bases, and 7 bases stayed unmatched. Germline V gene data show CDR1 as SQVTM and CDR2 as ANQGSEA. CDR3 length equals 12 residues. CDR3 region: CSTMGTANIQYF. In DNA, the CDR3 is TGCAGCACCATGGGGACAGCAAACATTCAGTACTTC. Full variable domain (outside the CDR3, taken from reference TRBV29-1 and TRBJ2-4): SAVISQKPSRDICQRGTSLTIQCQVDSQVTMMFWYRQQPGQSLTLIATANQGSEATYESGFVIDKFPISRPNLTFSTLTVSNMSPEDSSIYLCSTMGTANIQYFGAGTRLSVL.